This TCR beta chain originates from a study of cytomegalovirus exposure and HLA in healthy donors. The PCR ran on 60 Vbeta and 13 Jbeta primers. Repertoires were generated with immunoSEQ multiplex PCR, while TCRdb's copy carries only in-frame clones and drops some. The sample consists of some 130,000 clones, around three quarters of them appearing once. The germline V gene has CDR1 MNHEY and CDR2 SVGAGI. The CDR3 length is 15 residues. Trimming pared 6 bases from V and 7 bases from J, leaving 21 bases between. Notes on the study in general: The study designated 150 or so TCR beta chains cytomegalovirus-associated.

The table lists this clone with a few counts. As yet, its antigen is unknown. The TCR originated in a male donor in good health and CMV-seropositive. The sample comprised PBMCs. The chain is built from TRBV6-5 and TRBJ1-2; a weak D match, TRBD1 (5 bases). CDR3 region: CASSINPTAPSGYTF. Here the CDR3 DNA reads TGTGCCAGCAGCATTAATCCGACAGCCCCTAGTGGCTACACCTTC.